The 10 T cell receptor beta chains in this list originate from one sample, sequenced in a study of CD8+ T cells in alopecia areata. The sample's treatment: oral pan-JAK inhibitor, 5-10 mg twice daily. cDNA reverse transcribed from extracted RNA served as the sequencing template. TCRdb keeps only in-frame clones here, not all; method: immunoSEQ multiplex PCR. The repertoire has 200,000 to 250,000 clones, 64% of them found once; the top ten carry 3.5% to 5%. The sequences come from CD4+ T cells sorted from blood, collected at week 4, from a patient treated with tofacitinib. All receptors derive from a human donor with alopecia areata.

The chain links TRBV5-6 to TRBJ2-1; 9 nucleotides align to TRBD2. With V trimmed by 5 bases and J by 1 base, 7 bases remained unmatched. The CDR3 sequence is 16 residues long. Germline V gives CDR1 SGHDT, CDR2 YYEEEE. The CDR3 loop reads CASRQRLAVSYNEQFF. The CDR3 DNA sequence: TGTGCCAGCAGACAGCGACTAGCGGTTTCCTACAATGAGCAGTTCTTC.

This clone has just a few counts. The chain employs TRBV30 and TRBJ2-7; tentatively, D is TRBD1 (6 bases). The CDR3 is 10 amino acids. Trimming took off 1 base at V and 13 bases at J, with 11 bases between the two ends. CDR1 and CDR2 from the germline V gene are GTSNPN and SVGIG (reference sequence). The CDR3, as DNA: TGTGCCTGGAGTGGTACAGGGTTATACTTC. It encodes CAWSGTGLYF.

The chain links TRBV19 to TRBJ2-2, with 8 bases aligning to TRBD1. V shed 10 bases and J 2 bases; nucleotides not matched to a gene: 6. The CDR3 is 14 residues long. The germline CDR1 and CDR2 sequences are LNHDA and SQIVND (reference sequence). DNA for the CDR3: TGTGCCATCGCAGACAGGGGCAACACCGGGGAGCTGTTTTTT. Translated: CAIADRGNTGELFF.

The J gene is TRBJ2-3, the V gene TRBV6-5; tentatively, D is TRBD1 (5 bases). The V end was cut by 0 bases, the J end by 2 bases, with 9 bases between. The germline V gene has CDR1 MNHEY and CDR2 SVGAGI. This CDR3 spans 15 amino acids. DNA of the CDR3: TGTGCCAGCAGTTACTCGAAAGGGGCCACAGATACGCAGTATTTT. The encoded protein is CASSYSKGATDTQYF.

The chain joins TRBV29-1 to TRBJ1-2; D remains ambiguous. Trimming stripped 3 bases from V and 7 bases from J, with 9 bases between. The CDR3 length is 11 residues. Germline CDR1 reads SQVTM; CDR2 reads ANQGSEA. CDR3 nucleotides: TGCAGCGTTGAGGGCAGTTCTGGCTACACCTTC. This gives the protein CSVEGSSGYTF.

This clone has a handful of counts. The chain links TRBV29-1 to TRBJ2-1; perhaps TRBD2 as D (6 bases). The germline CDR1 and CDR2 sequences are SQVTM and ANQGSEA. V shed 7 bases and J shed 5 bases, with 18 bases lying between them. There are 14 residues in the CDR3. CDR3 DNA sequence: TGCAGCGCGTCGTTTCCGGGAGCCCACAATGAGCAGTTCTTC. Encoded protein: CSASFPGAHNEQFF.

This clone was detected only a few times. The V gene is TRBV27, the J gene TRBJ1-5; 7 bases align to TRBD1. The CDR3 loop spans 13 amino acids. Trimming at V came to 10 bases and at J to 1 base, leaving 4 bases not matched to a gene. In germline, CDR1 is MNHEY, CDR2 SMNVEV (reference sequence). CDR3 protein: CAIPGQSNQPQHF. In nucleotides, the CDR3 is TGTGCCATTCCGGGACAGAGCAATCAGCCCCAGCATTTT.

By share of the sample, this clone is medium-sized. The rearrangement links TRBV6-5 to TRBJ2-7; possible D gene TRBD2, 5 bases. This CDR3 has 12 amino acids. In germline, CDR1 is MNHEY, CDR2 SVGAGI. V gave up 6 bases and J gave up 2 bases, with 8 bases separating them. The CDR3 here is CASSDYTYEQYF. The CDR3 nucleotides are TGTGCCAGCAGCGACTACACCTACGAGCAGTACTTC.

This clone came up a few times. The chain uses TRBV30 and TRBJ1-5; 7 nucleotides agree with TRBD1. Trimming cost V 2 bases and J 12 bases; bases outside gene matches: 10. Germline V CDR1 and CDR2: GTSNPN, SVGIG (reference sequence). The length of the CDR3 is 13 residues. The CDR3 loop is CAWSQTGTSLQHF. In DNA, the CDR3 is TGTGCCTGGAGTCAGACAGGGACTTCTCTCCAGCATTTT. The full variable domain, rest sourced from reference TRBV30 and TRBJ1-5, is SQTIHQWPATLVQPVGSPLSLECTVEGTSNPNLYWYRQAAGRGLQLLFYSVGIGQISSEVPQNLSASRPQDRQFILSSKKLLLSDSGFYLCAWSQTGTSLQHFGDGTRLSIL.

The gene calls are TRBV12-5 and TRBJ2-3, with D unresolved. CDR1 LGHNT and CDR2 FRNRAP come from the germline V gene. The V and J ends lost 3 bases and 6 bases respectively, with 7 bases between them. This CDR3 has 12 residues. The CDR3 sequence is CASGLVPDTQYF. The CDR3 nucleotides are TGTGCTAGTGGTTTAGTCCCCGATACGCAGTATTTT.